This T cell receptor (beta chain) was observed in a study of regulatory and conventional T cells in RAG deficiency. Study results and caveats: Compared with controls, unique Treg TCR beta sequences dropped approximately 100-fold in Omenn syndrome and CID/AS.

Generated by immunoSEQ multiplex PCR, the TCRdb table keeps only in-frame clones and is missing some. This table holds 9,000 to 15,000 clones, roughly 94% found once. With respect to this clone: The antigen remains undetermined.

Genomic DNA came from blood regulatory T cells gated CD4+ CD25-high CD127-low. These sequences were also reported in another study, on regulatory T cells. That source reports: The primer mix had 52 TRBV and 13 TRBJ primers.

Input material: CD127- CD25+ CD4+ Tregs sorted from blood. The origin of this receptor is a human donor in good health.

The CDR3 DNA sequence: TGTGCCAGCAGCTTAGTCGGGGGAAGGGACTCCTACGAGCAGTACTTC. Encoded protein: CASSLVGGRDSYEQYF. This chain uses TRBV7-9 with TRBJ2-7, with a weak D call TRBD2 (6 bases). V lost 1 base and J lost 0, with 13 bases in between. This CDR3 is 16 amino acids long. In germline, CDR1 is SEHNR, CDR2 FQNEAQ (reference sequence).